This entry features one T cell receptor (beta chain) sequence. Generated by immunoSEQ multiplex PCR, the TCRdb table keeps only in-frame clones and is missing some. The sample carries about 160,000 clones, 91% recorded once. These data are taken from a study of T cell responses to AZD1222 COVID-19 vaccine. Trimming removed 3 bases from V and 6 bases from J; junction bases left unmatched: 3. The germline gives CDR1 SGDLS, CDR2 YYNGEE. The CDR3 length is 13 residues. The clonotype comes from an adult in good health. The specimen was peripheral blood, collected on day 0 of AZD1222 vaccination. The chain carries TRBV9 and TRBJ1-2, with 9 nucleotides matching TRBD1. The CDR3 here is CASSATGGDGYTF. As DNA, the CDR3 is TGTGCCAGCAGCGCTACAGGGGGCGATGGCTACACCTTC.